This TCR beta chain comes out of a study of read filtering for tumor transcriptome and immune sequencing. Overall study: Revised staging placed fewer than ten patients in R-ISS I, about 15 in II, over 5 in III. Whole-transcriptome libraries were prepared after DNase treatment. Per sample, TCR-region reads ranged about 4 to 11 million by IR-seq, roughly 80 to 1273 by RNA-seq. Study conclusions and caveats: Even smaller IR-seq throughput identified most shared clonotypes.

This clonotype was counted at least ten times. Its antigen is still unknown. Molecular barcoded adaptors covering alpha/delta and beta/gamma chains were used on approximately 400 ng RNA. TCRdb reanalysed the reads using MiXCR and keeps one entry per CDR3 protein. This sample carries approximately 40,000 distinct CDR3 sequences, roughly 13% of them seen once, and the ten largest clones take around 26%. After removal of 1 base from V and 5 bases from J, the junction contained 5 bases not matched to a gene. Germline loops: CDR1 MGHRA, CDR2 YSYEKL. There are 15 residues in the CDR3. The V gene is TRBV4-1, the J gene TRBJ2-1; TRBD2 aligns across 7 bases. Source material: a population of CD138-negative cells sorted from bone marrow. This TCR was recovered from a donor over 35 with multiple myeloma. The CDR3 here is CASSQVYLADNEQFF. In DNA form, the CDR3 reads TGCGCCAGCAGCCAAGTCTACCTAGCGGACAATGAGCAGTTCTTC.